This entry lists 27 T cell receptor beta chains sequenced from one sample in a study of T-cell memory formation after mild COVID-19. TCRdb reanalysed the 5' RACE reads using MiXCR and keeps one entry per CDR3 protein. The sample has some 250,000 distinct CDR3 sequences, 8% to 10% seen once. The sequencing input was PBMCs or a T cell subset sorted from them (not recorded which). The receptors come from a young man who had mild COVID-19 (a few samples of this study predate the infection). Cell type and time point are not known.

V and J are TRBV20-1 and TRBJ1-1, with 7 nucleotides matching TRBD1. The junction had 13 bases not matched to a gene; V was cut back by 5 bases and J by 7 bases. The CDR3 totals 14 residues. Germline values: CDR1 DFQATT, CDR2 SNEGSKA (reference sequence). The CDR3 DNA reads TGCAGTGCTGCCTGGTGGCAGGGGGACTTTGAAGCTTTCTTT. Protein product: CSAAWWQGDFEAFF.

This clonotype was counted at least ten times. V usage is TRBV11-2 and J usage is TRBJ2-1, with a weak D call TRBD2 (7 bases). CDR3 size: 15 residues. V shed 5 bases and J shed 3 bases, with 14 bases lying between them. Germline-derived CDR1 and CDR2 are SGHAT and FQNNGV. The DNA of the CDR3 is TGTGCCAGCAGCACTTCGGGGGGCGGCTACAATGAGCAGTTCTTC. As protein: CASSTSGGGYNEQFF.

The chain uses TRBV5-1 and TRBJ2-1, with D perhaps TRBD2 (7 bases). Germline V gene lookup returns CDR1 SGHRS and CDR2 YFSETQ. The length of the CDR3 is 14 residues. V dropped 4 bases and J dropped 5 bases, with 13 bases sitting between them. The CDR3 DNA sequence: TGCGCCAGCAGCCGGCGGGGGCCCCACAATGAGCAGTTCTTC. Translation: CASSRRGPHNEQFF. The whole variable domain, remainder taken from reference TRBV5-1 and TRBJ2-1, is KAGVTQTPRYLIKTRGQQVTLSCSPISGHRSVSWYQQTPGQGLQFLFEYFSETQRNKGNFPGRFSGRQFSNSRSEMNVSTLELGDSALYLCASSRRGPHNEQFFGPGTRLTVL.

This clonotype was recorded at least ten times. The CDR3 DNA follows: TGCGCCAGCAGCTTGGGCGGCGACGGGGAGACCCAGTACTTC. Translating gives CASSLGGDGETQYF. The chain recombines TRBV5-1 with TRBJ2-5; D unresolved. The CDR3 length is 14 residues. The germline CDR1 and CDR2 sequences are SGHRS and YFSETQ. Trimming removed 0 bases from V and 5 bases from J, with 11 bases in between.

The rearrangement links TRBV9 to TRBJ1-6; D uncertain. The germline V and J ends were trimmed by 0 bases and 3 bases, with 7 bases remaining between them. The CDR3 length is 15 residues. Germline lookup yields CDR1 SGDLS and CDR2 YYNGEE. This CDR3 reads CASSVEHNYNSPLHF. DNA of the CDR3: TGTGCCAGCAGCGTAGAACACAACTATAATTCACCCCTCCACTTT.

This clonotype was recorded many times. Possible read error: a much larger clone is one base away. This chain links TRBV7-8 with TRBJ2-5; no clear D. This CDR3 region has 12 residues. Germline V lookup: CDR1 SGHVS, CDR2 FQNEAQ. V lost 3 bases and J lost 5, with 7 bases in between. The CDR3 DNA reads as TGTGCCAGCAGCTTGGGCTGGGAGACCCAGTACTTC. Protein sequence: CASSLGWETQYF.

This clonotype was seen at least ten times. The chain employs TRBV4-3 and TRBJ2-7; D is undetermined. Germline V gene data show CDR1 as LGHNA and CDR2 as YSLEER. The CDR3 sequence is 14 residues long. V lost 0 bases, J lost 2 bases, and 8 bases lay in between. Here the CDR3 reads CASSQERAPYEQYF. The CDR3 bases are TGCGCCAGCAGCCAAGAACGGGCACCCTACGAGCAGTACTTC.

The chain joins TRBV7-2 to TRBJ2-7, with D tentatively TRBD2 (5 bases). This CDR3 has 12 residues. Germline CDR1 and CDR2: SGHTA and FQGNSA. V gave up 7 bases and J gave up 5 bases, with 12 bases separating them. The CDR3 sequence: CASTRRRNEQYF. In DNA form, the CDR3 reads TGTGCCAGCACCAGGAGGAGGAACGAGCAGTACTTC.

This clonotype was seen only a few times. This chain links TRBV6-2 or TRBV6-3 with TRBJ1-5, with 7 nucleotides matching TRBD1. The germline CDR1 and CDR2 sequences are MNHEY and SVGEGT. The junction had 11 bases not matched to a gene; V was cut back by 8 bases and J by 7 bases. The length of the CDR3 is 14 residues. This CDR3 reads CASAQGGSGQPQHF. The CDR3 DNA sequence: TGTGCCAGCGCCCAGGGGGGCTCGGGACAGCCCCAGCATTTT.

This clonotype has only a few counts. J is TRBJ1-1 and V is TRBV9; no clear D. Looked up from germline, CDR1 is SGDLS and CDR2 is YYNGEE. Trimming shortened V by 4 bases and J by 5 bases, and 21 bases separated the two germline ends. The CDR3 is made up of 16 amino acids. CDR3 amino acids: CASSPLQISAATEAFF. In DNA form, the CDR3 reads TGTGCCAGCAGCCCCCTTCAAATTTCAGCGGCAACTGAAGCTTTCTTT.

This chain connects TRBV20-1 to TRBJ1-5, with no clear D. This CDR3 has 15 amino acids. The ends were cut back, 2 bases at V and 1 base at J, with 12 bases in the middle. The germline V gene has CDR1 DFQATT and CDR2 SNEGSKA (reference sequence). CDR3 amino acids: CSARTGGRSNQPQHF. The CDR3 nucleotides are TGCAGTGCTAGAACCGGAGGACGGAGCAATCAGCCCCAGCATTTT.

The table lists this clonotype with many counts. In DNA, the CDR3 is TGTGCCAGCAGTCCGGACGGGGGGCGCCTCGAGCAGTACGTC. It specifies CASSPDGGRLEQYV. The chain combines TRBV12-3 or TRBV12-4 with TRBJ2-7, with a tentative D call TRBD2 (7 bases). The V end was cut by 5 bases, the J end by 6 bases, with 17 bases between. The length of the CDR3 is 14 residues.

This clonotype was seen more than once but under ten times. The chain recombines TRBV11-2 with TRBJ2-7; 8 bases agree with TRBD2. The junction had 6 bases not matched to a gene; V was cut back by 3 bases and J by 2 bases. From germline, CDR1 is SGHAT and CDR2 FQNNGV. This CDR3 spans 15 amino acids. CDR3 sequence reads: CASSFSAGGTYEQYV. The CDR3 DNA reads TGTGCCAGCAGCTTTTCGGCGGGGGGTACCTACGAGCAGTACGTC.

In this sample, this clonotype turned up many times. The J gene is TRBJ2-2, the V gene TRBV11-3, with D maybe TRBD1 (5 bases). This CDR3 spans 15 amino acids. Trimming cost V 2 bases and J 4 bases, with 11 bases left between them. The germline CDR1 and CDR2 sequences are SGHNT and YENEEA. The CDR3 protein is CASSLWGSGTGELFF. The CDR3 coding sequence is TGTGCCAGCAGCTTATGGGGCTCGGGCACCGGGGAGCTGTTTTTT.

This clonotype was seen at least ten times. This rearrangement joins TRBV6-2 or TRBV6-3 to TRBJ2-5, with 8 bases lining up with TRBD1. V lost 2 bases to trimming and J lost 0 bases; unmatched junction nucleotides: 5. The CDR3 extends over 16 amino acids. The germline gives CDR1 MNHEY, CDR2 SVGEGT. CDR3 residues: CASSYETGAYQETQYF. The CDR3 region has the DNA TGTGCCAGCAGTTACGAGACAGGGGCCTACCAAGAGACCCAGTACTTC.

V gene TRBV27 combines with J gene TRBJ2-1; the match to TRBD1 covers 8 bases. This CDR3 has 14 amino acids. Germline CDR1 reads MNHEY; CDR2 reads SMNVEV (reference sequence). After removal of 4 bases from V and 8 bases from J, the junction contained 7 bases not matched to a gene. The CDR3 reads CASSYSMTGDEQFF. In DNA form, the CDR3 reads TGTGCCAGCAGTTACTCTATGACAGGGGATGAGCAGTTCTTC.

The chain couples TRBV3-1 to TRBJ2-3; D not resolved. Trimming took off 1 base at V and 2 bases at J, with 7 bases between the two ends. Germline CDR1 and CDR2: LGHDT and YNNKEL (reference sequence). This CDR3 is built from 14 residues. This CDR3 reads CASSQGVYTDTQYF. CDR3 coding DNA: TGTGCCAGCAGCCAAGGGGTCTACACAGATACGCAGTATTTT.

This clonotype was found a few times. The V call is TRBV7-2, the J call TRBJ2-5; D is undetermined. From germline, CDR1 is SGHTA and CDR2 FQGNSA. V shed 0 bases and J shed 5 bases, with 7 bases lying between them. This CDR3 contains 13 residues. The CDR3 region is CASSLAIQETQYF. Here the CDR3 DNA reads TGTGCCAGCAGCTTAGCAATTCAGGAGACCCAGTACTTC.

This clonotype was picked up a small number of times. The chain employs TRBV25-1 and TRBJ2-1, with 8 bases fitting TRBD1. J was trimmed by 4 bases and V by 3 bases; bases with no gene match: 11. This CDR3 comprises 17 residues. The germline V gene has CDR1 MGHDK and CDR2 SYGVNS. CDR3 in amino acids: CASSDLRTGYCYNEQFF. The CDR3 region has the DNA TGTGCCAGCAGTGACCTCAGGACAGGGTATTGTTACAATGAGCAGTTCTTC.

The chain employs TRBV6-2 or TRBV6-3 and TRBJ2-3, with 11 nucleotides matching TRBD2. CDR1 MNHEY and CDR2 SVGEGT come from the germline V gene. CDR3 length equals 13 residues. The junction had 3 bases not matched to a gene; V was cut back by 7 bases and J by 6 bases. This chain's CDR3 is CASKLAGGDTQYF. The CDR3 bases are TGTGCCAGCAAATTAGCGGGGGGGGATACGCAGTATTTT.

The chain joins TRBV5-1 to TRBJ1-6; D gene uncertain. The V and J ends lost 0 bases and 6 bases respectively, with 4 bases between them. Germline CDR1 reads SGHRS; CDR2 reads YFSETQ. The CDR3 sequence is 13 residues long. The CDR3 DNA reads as TGCGCCAGCAGCTTGGTCACTAATTCACCCCTCCACTTT. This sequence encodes CASSLVTNSPLHF.

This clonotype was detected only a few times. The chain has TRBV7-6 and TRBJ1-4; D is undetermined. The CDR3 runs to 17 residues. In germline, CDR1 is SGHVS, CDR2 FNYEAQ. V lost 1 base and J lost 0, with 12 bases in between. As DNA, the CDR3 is TGTGCCAGCAGCTTAGAAACCAGGATGACAACTAATGAAAAACTGTTTTTT. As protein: CASSLETRMTTNEKLFF.

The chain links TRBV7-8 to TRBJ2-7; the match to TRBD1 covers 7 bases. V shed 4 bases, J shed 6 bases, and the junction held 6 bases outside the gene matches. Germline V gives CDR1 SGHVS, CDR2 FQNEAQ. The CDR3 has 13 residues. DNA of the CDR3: TGTGCCAGCAGCTCCCGACAGGGTCGCGAGCAGTACGTC. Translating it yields CASSSRQGREQYV.

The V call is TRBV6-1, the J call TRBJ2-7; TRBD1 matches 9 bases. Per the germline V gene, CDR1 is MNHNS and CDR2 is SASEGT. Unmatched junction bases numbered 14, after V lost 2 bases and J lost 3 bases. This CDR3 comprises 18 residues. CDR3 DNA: TGTGCCAGCAGTGAATCAGAGGTGGGGACAGGGTCTTTCTACGAGCAGTACTTC. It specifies CASSESEVGTGSFYEQYF.

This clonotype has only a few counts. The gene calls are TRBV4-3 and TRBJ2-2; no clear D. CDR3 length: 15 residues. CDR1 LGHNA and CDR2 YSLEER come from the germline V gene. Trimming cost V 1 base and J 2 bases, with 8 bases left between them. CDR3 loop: CASSQGTDNTGELFF. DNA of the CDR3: TGCGCCAGCAGCCAAGGCACCGACAACACCGGGGAGCTGTTTTTT.

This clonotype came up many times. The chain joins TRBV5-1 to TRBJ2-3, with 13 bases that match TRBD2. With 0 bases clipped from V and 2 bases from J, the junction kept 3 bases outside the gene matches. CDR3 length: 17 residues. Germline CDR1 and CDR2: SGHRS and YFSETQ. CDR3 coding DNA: TGCGCCAGCAGCTTGGGACTAGCGGGGGGTCCCACAGATACGCAGTATTTT. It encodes CASSLGLAGGPTDTQYF.

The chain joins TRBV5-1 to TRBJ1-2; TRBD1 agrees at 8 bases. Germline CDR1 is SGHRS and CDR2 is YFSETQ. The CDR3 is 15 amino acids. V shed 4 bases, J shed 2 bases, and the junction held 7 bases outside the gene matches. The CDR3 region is CASSIQGTGNYGYTF. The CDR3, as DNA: TGCGCCAGCAGCATACAAGGGACAGGCAACTATGGCTACACCTTC.